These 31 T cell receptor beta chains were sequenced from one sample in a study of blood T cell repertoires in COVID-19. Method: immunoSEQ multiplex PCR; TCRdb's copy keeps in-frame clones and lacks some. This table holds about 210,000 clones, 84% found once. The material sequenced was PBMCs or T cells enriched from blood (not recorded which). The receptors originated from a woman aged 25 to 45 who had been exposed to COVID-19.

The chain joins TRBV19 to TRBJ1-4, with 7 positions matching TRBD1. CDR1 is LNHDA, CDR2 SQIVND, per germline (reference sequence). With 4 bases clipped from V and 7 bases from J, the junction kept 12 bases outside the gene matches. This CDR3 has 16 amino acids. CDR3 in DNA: TGTGCCAGTAGTACCACCCCGGACAGGACAGGTGAAAAACTGTTTTTT. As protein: CASSTTPDRTGEKLFF.

The CDR3 bases are TGCGCCAGCAGCTCGGGAGCATATGGCTACACCTTC. This gives the protein CASSSGAYGYTF. The J gene is TRBJ1-2, the V gene TRBV5-1; D ambiguous. V lost 3 bases and J 5 bases, leaving 8 bases between the germline ends. The CDR3 sequence is 12 residues long. Germline V lookup: CDR1 SGHRS, CDR2 YFSETQ.

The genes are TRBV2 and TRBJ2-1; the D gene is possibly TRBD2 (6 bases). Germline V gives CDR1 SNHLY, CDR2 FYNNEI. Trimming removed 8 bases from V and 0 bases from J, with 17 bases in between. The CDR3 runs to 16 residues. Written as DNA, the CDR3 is TGTGCCAGCGTGGGGGAGGAGGGGAGCTCCTACAATGAGCAGTTCTTC. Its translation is CASVGEEGSSYNEQFF.

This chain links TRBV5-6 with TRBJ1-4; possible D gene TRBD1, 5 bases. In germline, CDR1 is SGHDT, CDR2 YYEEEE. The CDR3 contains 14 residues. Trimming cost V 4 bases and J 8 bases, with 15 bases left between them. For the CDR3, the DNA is TGTGCCAGCAGCCCCTCGTACGGGGGAGAAAAACTGTTTTTT. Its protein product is CASSPSYGGEKLFF.

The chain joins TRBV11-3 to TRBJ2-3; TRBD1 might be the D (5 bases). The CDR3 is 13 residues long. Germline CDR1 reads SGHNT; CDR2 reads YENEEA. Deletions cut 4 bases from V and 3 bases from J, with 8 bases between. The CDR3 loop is CASSSRQTDTQYF. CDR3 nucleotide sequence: TGTGCCAGCAGCTCCCGACAGACAGATACGCAGTATTTT.

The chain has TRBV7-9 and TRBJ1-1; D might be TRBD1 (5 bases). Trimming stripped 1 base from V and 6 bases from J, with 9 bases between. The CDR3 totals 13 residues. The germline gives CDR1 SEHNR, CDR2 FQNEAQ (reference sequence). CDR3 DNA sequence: TGTGCCAGCAGCTTAGGGCCGGGGGCTGAAGCTTTCTTT. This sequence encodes CASSLGPGAEAFF.

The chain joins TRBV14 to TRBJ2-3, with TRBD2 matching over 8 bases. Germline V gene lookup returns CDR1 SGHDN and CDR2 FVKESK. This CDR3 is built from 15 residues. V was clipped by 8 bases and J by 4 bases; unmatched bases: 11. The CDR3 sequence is CASGTSYLSPDTQYF. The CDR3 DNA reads TGTGCCAGCGGGACTAGTTATCTTAGCCCAGATACGCAGTATTTT.

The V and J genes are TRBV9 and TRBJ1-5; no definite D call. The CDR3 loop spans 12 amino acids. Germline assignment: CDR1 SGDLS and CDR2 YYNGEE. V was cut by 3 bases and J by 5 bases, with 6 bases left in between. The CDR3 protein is CASSGGDQPQHF. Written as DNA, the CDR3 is TGTGCCAGCAGCGGAGGTGATCAGCCCCAGCATTTT.

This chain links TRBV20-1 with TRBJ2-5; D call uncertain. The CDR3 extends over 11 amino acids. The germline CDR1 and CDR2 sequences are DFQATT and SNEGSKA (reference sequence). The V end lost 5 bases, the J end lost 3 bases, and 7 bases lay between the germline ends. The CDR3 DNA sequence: TGCAGTGCTTCTATTAAAGAGACCCAGTACTTC. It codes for CSASIKETQYF.

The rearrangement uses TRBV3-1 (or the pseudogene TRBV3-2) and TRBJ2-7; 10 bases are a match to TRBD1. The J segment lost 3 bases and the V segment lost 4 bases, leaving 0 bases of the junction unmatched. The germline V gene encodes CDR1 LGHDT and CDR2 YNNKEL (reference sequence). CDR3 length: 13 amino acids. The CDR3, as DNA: TGTGCCAGCAGCCGGACAGGGGGCTACGAGCAGTACTTC. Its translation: CASSRTGGYEQYF.

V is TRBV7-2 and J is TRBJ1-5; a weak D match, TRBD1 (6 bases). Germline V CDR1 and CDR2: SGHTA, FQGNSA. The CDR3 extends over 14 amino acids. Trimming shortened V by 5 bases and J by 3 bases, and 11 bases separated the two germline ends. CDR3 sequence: CASSINRANQPQHF. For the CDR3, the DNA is TGTGCCAGCAGCATTAACAGGGCCAATCAGCCCCAGCATTTT.

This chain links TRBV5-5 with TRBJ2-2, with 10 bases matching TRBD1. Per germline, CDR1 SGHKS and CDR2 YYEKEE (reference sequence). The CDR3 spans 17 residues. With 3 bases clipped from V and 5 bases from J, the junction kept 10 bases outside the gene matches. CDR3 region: CASSYHPGTGETGELFF. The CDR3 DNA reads TGTGCCAGCAGCTACCACCCTGGGACAGGGGAGACCGGGGAGCTGTTTTTT. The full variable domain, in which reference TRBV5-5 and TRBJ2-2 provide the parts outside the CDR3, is DAGVTQSPTHLIKTRGQQVTLRCSPISGHKSVSWYQQVLGQGPQFIFQYYEKEERGRGNFPDRFSARQFPNYSSELNVNALLLGDSALYLCASSYHPGTGETGELFFGEGSRLTVL.

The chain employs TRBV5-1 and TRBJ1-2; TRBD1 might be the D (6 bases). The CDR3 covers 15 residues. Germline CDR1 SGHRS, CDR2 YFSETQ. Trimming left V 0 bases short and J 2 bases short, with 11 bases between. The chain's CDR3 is CASSLDRGANYGYTF. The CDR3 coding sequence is TGCGCCAGCAGCTTGGATCGGGGGGCCAACTATGGCTACACCTTC.

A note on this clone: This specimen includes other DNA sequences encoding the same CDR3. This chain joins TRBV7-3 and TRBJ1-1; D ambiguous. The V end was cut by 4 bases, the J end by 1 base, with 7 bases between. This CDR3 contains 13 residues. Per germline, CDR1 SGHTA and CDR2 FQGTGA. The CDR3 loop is CASSSRQNTEAFF. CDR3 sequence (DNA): TGTGCCAGCAGCTCCCGACAGAACACTGAAGCTTTCTTT.

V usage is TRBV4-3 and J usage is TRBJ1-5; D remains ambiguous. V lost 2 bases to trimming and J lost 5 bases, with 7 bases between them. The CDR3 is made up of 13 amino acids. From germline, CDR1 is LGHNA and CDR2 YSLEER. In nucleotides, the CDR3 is TGCGCCAGCAGCCAAAATCGAGATCAGCCCCAGCATTTT. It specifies CASSQNRDQPQHF.

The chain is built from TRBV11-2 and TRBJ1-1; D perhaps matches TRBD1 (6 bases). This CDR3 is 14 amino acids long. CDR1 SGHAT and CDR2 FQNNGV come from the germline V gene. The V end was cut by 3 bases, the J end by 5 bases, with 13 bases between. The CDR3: CASSFGGRGTEAFF. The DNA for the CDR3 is TGTGCCAGCAGCTTCGGGGGGAGGGGGACTGAAGCTTTCTTT.

CDR3 DNA: TGTGCCACCAGCAGAGATGGGGTTCGGGGGAACACTGAAGCTTTCTTT. This gives the protein CATSRDGVRGNTEAFF. The chain combines TRBV15 with TRBJ1-1; no clear D gene. The germline gives CDR1 LNHNV, CDR2 YYDKDF (reference sequence). The CDR3 runs 16 residues. Trimming stripped 0 bases from V and 1 base from J, with 12 bases between.

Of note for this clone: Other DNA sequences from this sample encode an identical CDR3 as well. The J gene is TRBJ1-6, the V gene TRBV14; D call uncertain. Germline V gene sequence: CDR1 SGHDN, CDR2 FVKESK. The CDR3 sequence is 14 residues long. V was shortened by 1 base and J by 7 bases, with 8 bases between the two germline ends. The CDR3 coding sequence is TGTGCCAGCAGCCAAGGGAGGGAAAATTCACCCCTCCACTTT. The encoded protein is CASSQGRENSPLHF. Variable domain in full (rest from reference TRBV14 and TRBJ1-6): EAGVTQFPSHSVIEKGQTVTLRCDPISGHDNLYWYRRVMGKEIKFLLHFVKESKQDESGMPNNRFLAERTGGTYSTLKVQPAELEDSGVYFCASSQGRENSPLHFGNGTRLTVT.

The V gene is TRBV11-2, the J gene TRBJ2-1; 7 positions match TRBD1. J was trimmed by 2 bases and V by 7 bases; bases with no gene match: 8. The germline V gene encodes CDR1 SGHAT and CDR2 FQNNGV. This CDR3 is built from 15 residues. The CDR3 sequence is CASTLTGTAYNEQFF. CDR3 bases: TGTGCCAGCACCCTTACCGGGACAGCCTACAATGAGCAGTTCTTC.

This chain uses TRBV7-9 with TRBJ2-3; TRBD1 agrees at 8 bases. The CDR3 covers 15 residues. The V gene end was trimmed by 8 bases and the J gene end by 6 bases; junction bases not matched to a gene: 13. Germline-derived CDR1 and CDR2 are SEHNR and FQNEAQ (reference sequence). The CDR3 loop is CASCHGQGAGDTQYF. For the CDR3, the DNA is TGTGCCAGCTGCCATGGTCAGGGGGCGGGGGATACGCAGTATTTT.

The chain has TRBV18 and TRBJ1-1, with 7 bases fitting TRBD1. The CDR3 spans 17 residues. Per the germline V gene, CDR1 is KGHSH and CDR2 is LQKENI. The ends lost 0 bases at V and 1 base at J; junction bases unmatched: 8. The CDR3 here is CASSPPGGLKGNTEAFF. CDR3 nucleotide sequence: TGTGCCAGCTCACCACCAGGGGGCCTGAAGGGGAACACTGAAGCTTTCTTT.

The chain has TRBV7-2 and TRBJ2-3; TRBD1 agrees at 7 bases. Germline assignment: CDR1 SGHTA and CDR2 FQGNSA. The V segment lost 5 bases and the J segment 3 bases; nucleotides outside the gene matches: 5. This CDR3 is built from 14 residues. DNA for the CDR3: TGTGCCAGCAGCCCGACAGGGTCAACAGATACGCAGTATTTT. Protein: CASSPTGSTDTQYF. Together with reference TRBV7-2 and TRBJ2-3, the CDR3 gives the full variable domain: GAGVSQSPSNKVTEKGKDVELRCDPISGHTALYWYRQSLGQGLEFLIYFQGNSAPDKSGLPSDRFSAERTGGSVSTLTIQRTQQEDSAVYLCASSPTGSTDTQYFGPGTRLTVL.

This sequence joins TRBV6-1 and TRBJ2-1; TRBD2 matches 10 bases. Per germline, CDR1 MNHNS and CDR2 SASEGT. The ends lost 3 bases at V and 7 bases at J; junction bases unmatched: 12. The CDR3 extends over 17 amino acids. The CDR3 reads CASSDPLASGGLNEQFF. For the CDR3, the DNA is TGTGCCAGCAGTGATCCCCTCGCTAGCGGGGGCCTAAATGAGCAGTTCTTC.

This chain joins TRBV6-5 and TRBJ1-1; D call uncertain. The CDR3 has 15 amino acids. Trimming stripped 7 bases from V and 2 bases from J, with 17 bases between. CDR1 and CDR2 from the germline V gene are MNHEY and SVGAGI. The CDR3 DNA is TGTGCCAGCACCCCGAGGCAGTTTGTTAACACTGAAGCTTTCTTT. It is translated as CASTPRQFVNTEAFF.

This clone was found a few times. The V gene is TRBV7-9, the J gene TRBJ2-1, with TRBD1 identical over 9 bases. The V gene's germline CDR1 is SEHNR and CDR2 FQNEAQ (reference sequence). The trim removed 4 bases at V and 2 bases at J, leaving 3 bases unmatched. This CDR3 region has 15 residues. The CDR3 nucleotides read TGTGCCAGCAGCTACGGACAGGGGACCTACAATGAGCAGTTCTTC. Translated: CASSYGQGTYNEQFF.

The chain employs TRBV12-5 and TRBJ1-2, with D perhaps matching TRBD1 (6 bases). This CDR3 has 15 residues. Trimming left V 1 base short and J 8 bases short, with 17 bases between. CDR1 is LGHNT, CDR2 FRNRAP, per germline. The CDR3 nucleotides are TGTGCTAGTGGTTTGGAGATTGGGGGGGCGAGGGGCTACACCTTC. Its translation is CASGLEIGGARGYTF.

CDR3 protein: CASSHQAGEYNEQFF. DNA for the CDR3: TGTGCCAGCAGCCATCAAGCGGGGGAATACAATGAGCAGTTCTTC. The chain recombines TRBV7-2 with TRBJ2-1, with TRBD2 matching over 8 bases. Per germline, CDR1 SGHTA and CDR2 FQGNSA. This CDR3 contains 15 residues. V lost 5 bases, J lost 4 bases, and 7 bases stayed unmatched.

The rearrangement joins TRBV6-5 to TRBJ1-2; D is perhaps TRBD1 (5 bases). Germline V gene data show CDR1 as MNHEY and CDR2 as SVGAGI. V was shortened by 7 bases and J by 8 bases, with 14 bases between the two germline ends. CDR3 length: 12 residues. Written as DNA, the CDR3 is TGTGCCAGCAAGCAGGGTGTTCGGGGCTACACCTTC. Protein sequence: CASKQGVRGYTF.

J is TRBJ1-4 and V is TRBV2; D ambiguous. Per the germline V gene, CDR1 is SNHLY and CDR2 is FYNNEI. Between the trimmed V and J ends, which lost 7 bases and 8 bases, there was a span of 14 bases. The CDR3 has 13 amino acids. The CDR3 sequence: CASTIRSGEKLFF. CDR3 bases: TGTGCCAGCACAATACGATCTGGCGAAAAACTGTTTTTT.

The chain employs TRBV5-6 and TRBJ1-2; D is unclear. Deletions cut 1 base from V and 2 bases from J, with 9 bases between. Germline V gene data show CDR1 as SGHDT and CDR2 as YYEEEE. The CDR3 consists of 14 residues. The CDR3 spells CASSLFGSNYGYTF. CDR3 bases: TGTGCCAGCAGCTTGTTTGGGAGCAACTATGGCTACACCTTC.

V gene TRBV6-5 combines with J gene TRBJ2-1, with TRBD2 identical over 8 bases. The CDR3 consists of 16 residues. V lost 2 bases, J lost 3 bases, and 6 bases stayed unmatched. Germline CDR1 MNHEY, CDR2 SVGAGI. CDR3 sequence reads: CASSYLFAGGYNEQFF. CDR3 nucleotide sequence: TGTGCCAGCAGTTACCTTTTTGCGGGGGGCTACAATGAGCAGTTCTTC.